This T cell receptor (beta chain) stems from a study of T cells in Graves' hyperthyroidism and ophthalmopathy. At the level of the study: It was at initial diagnosis, before any treatment, that peripheral blood was collected. Whole-study results and caveats: In the analysis, a 13 V-J model separated ophthalmopathy from stable hyperthyroidism.

A patient was excluded if there was uncontrolled infection, other autoimmune disease, pregnancy or lactation. TCR beta CDR3 regions were amplified from RNA. The HTBI set primed first-round TCR CDR3 RT-PCR. Each CDR3 protein is one row after TCRdb ran MiXCR on the multiplex PCR reads. Of about 640,000 distinct CDR3 sequences in the sample, less than 25% were seen once. On this clonotype: The antigen remains undetermined.

Trimming took off 4 bases at V and 2 bases at J, with 15 bases between the two ends. Looked up from germline, CDR1 is SGHTA and CDR2 is FQGNSA. The CDR3 runs to 15 residues. Sequencing was performed on blood. The origin of this receptor is a man aged 30 to 39 with Graves' ophthalmopathy. V gene TRBV7-2 combines with J gene TRBJ2-7, with D perhaps TRBD2 (7 bases). CDR3 sequence (DNA): TGTGCCAGCAGCTCTTGGACGGGGGGCCCCTACGAGCAGTACTTC. Translation: CASSSWTGGPYEQYF.